Listed below are T cell receptor beta chains from one sample, sequenced in a study of identical twins. Via MiXCR, TCRdb re-called the 5' RACE reads, giving one row per CDR3 protein. The sample consists of roughly 250,000 distinct CDR3 sequences, approximately 7.3% of them appearing once. These same records also appear under a second study, on yellow fever vaccine responses in identical twins.

Sequencing was carried out using CD8+ T cells sorted from blood. The source of these receptors is a woman aged 18-29 years in good health. Both conserved end residues are part of each CDR3. The D gene is left open where the match is weak. The size entry is marked missing in some rows and otherwise reads once, few, many or a size class.

d_call,cdr3_length,j_call,clone_size,v_call,cdr3_aa,cdr3_nt
.,14,TRBJ2-7,few,TRBV3-1,CASSSADWGYEQYF,TGTGCCAGCAGCTCCGCGGACTGGGGCTACGAGCAGTACTTC
.,13,TRBJ2-2,many,TRBV28,CASSATGTGELFF,TGTGCCAGCAGCGCGACAGGCACCGGGGAGCTGTTTTTT
.,13,TRBJ2-1,.,TRBV7-2,CASSFLVLGEQFF,TGTGCCAGCAGCTTTTTGGTGTTGGGTGAGCAGTTCTTC
TRBD2,15,TRBJ2-1,.,TRBV7-9,CASSPVSGGYNEQFF,TGTGCCAGCAGCCCCGTTAGCGGGGGGTACAATGAGCAGTTCTTC
.,13,TRBJ1-5,many,TRBV28,CASSLWSNQPQHF,TGTGCCAGCAGCCTCTGGAGCAATCAGCCCCAGCATTTT
.,14,TRBJ1-3,few,TRBV27,CASRDSSPGNTIYF,TGTGCCAGCAGGGACAGCTCTCCGGGAAACACCATATATTTT
.,14,TRBJ2-1,few,TRBV7-9,CASSASSSYNEQFF,TGTGCCAGCAGCGCCTCTAGCTCCTACAATGAGCAGTTCTTC
TRBD2,17,TRBJ2-4,few,TRBV7-9,CASSLVKRGPPGDIQYF,TGTGCCAGCAGCTTAGTCAAGCGGGGGCCCCCTGGGGACATTCAGTACTTC
.,15,TRBJ2-1,many,TRBV29-1,CSAPYTATAYNEQFF,TGCAGCGCTCCCTATACTGCGACGGCCTACAATGAGCAGTTCTTC
TRBD2,16,TRBJ2-5,many,TRBV7-8,CASKPTSGGVEETQYF,TGTGCCAGCAAACCTACTAGCGGAGGAGTTGAAGAGACCCAGTACTTC
.,14,TRBJ2-1,few,TRBV29-1,CSVDGRGRASEQFF,TGCAGCGTTGACGGCAGGGGTCGGGCCAGCGAGCAGTTCTTC
.,14,TRBJ1-1,few,TRBV9,CASSSRQWATEAFF,TGTGCCAGCAGCAGCCGACAGTGGGCCACTGAAGCTTTCTTT
TRBD1,15,TRBJ2-5,few,TRBV12-3/TRBV12-4,CASSFEGGRVETQYF,TGTGCCAGCAGTTTTGAAGGGGGCCGGGTAGAGACCCAGTACTTC
.,14,TRBJ1-1,.,TRBV20-1,CSASMIHGNTEAFF,TGCAGTGCTAGTATGATTCATGGGAACACTGAAGCTTTCTTT
TRBD1,15,TRBJ1-2,few,TRBV12-3/TRBV12-4,CASSLGQEQGDGYTF,TGTGCCAGCAGTTTAGGGCAAGAACAGGGGGACGGCTACACCTTC
.,12,TRBJ2-1,.,TRBV2,CASFAGVIEQFF,TGTGCCAGCTTTGCCGGGGTCATCGAGCAGTTCTTC
.,12,TRBJ2-1,few,TRBV7-6,CASSLGGFEQFF,TGTGCCAGCAGCTTAGGGGGTTTTGAGCAGTTCTTC
.,16,TRBJ2-1,few,TRBV11-2,CASSLGPRLGHNEQFF,TGTGCCAGCAGCTTGGGACCGAGGTTGGGGCACAATGAGCAGTTCTTC
.,12,TRBJ1-6,many,TRBV4-1,CASSPDGSPLHF,TGCGCCAGCAGCCCGGACGGTTCACCCCTCCACTTT
.,15,TRBJ2-1,few,TRBV27,CASSQFLGAGNEQFF,TGTGCCAGCAGCCAATTCCTGGGAGCGGGCAATGAGCAGTTCTTC
.,14,TRBJ2-7,many,TRBV12-3/TRBV12-4,CASSLPHRAYEQYF,TGTGCCAGCAGTTTACCGCACAGGGCCTACGAGCAGTACTTC
.,16,TRBJ2-3,many,TRBV7-6,CASSLVAASSTDTQYF,TGTGCCAGCAGCTTAGTTGCAGCCTCTAGCACAGATACGCAGTATTTT
.,12,TRBJ2-3,many,TRBV4-1,CASSQEAGRQYF,TGCGCCAGCAGCCAAGAAGCGGGCCGGCAGTATTTT
TRBD1,16,TRBJ2-5,many,TRBV6-1,CASSEAGQGIQETQYF,TGTGCCAGCAGTGAAGCAGGACAGGGCATACAAGAGACCCAGTACTTC
TRBD1,14,TRBJ2-7,.,TRBV7-9,CASSKPGQEYEQYF,TGTGCCAGCAGCAAACCGGGACAGGAATACGAGCAGTACTTC
.,16,TRBJ2-1,few,TRBV6-1,CASSDPGRDPYNEQFF,TGTGCCAGCAGTGATCCGGGGAGAGACCCCTACAATGAGCAGTTCTTC
.,15,TRBJ1-1,few,TRBV10-3,CAISGADTPYTEAFF,TGTGCCATCAGTGGGGCCGACACCCCATACACTGAAGCTTTCTTT
.,11,TRBJ2-7,many,TRBV7-9,CASGWGYEQYF,TGTGCCAGCGGGTGGGGCTACGAGCAGTACTTC
.,15,TRBJ2-1,.,TRBV15,CATSRGGQGINEQFF,TGTGCCACCAGCAGAGGAGGGCAGGGGATCAATGAGCAGTTCTTC
.,13,TRBJ2-1,few,TRBV27,CASSLQGMNEQFF,TGTGCCAGCAGTTTACAGGGGATGAATGAGCAGTTCTTC
TRBD2,15,TRBJ2-7,few,TRBV9,CASSAGLAGGWEQYF,TGTGCCAGCAGCGCCGGACTAGCGGGAGGGTGGGAGCAGTACTTC
.,15,TRBJ1-1,.,TRBV5-1,CASTTRAGGGTEAFF,TGCGCCAGCACCACCCGGGCCGGGGGTGGCACTGAAGCTTTCTTT
TRBD2,18,TRBJ2-1,many,TRBV7-6,CASSLGTSDRIWYNEQFF,TGTGCCAGCAGCTTAGGGACTAGCGACAGAATATGGTACAATGAGCAGTTCTTC
.,12,TRBJ2-5,few,TRBV4-1,CASGGPQETQYF,TGCGCCAGCGGGGGACCGCAAGAGACCCAGTACTTC
.,16,TRBJ2-1,many,TRBV10-3,CAISESGWSSYNEQFF,TGTGCCATCAGTGAGTCAGGTTGGAGCTCCTACAATGAGCAGTTCTTC
.,16,TRBJ2-3,few,TRBV28,CASSAPTSLSTDTQYF,TGTGCCAGCAGTGCCCCTACTAGCCTTAGCACAGATACGCAGTATTTT
.,13,TRBJ2-2,few,TRBV27,CASSLRMCGELFF,TGTGCCAGCAGTTTAAGGATGTGCGGGGAGCTGTTTTTT
.,14,TRBJ2-2,.,TRBV4-1,CATLDSTNTGELFF,TGCGCCACTCTGGACAGTACGAACACCGGGGAGCTGTTTTTT
TRBD2,16,TRBJ2-1,.,TRBV20-1,CSARDQERETYNEQFF,TGCAGTGCTAGAGATCAGGAGCGGGAGACCTACAATGAGCAGTTCTTC
TRBD2,14,TRBJ2-1,many,TRBV29-1,CSVSAGDSYNEQFF,TGCAGCGTCAGTGCGGGGGACTCCTACAATGAGCAGTTCTTC
.,13,TRBJ2-1,.,TRBV9,CASSATFHNEQFF,TGTGCCAGCAGCGCGACTTTTCACAATGAGCAGTTCTTC
.,13,TRBJ1-5,few,TRBV27,CASSQGIHQPQHF,TGTGCCAGCAGTCAGGGAATACATCAGCCCCAGCATTTT
TRBD2,17,TRBJ2-5,.,TRBV7-9,CASSPWLAGGPWETQYF,TGTGCCAGCAGCCCCTGGCTAGCGGGAGGGCCGTGGGAGACCCAGTACTTC
.,11,TRBJ2-1,few,TRBV13,CASSQMNEQFF,TGTGCCAGCAGCCAGATGAATGAGCAGTTCTTC
TRBD2,15,TRBJ2-3,few,TRBV6-1,CASTQSSGSTDTQYF,TGTGCCAGCACGCAATCTAGCGGGAGCACAGATACGCAGTATTTT
.,15,TRBJ1-4,many,TRBV4-1,CASSQEGGSNEKLFF,TGCGCCAGCAGCCAAGAAGGCGGATCAAATGAAAAACTGTTTTTT
TRBD2,19,TRBJ2-2,many,TRBV12-3/TRBV12-4,CASRELAGEGNPNTGELFF,TGTGCCAGCAGGGAGCTAGCGGGAGAAGGCAACCCGAACACCGGGGAGCTGTTTTTT
TRBD2,14,TRBJ2-1,few,TRBV7-9,CASSRTSGSVEQFF,TGTGCCAGCAGCAGGACTAGCGGGAGCGTTGAGCAGTTCTTC
.,15,TRBJ1-1,few,TRBV5-1,CASSLKTDQNTEAFF,TGCGCCAGCAGCTTAAAGACTGACCAGAACACTGAAGCTTTCTTT
TRBD1,15,TRBJ2-1,few,TRBV27,CASKIKQGDLNEQFF,TGTGCCAGCAAGATTAAACAGGGGGACCTCAATGAGCAGTTCTTC
.,15,TRBJ2-4,.,TRBV12-3/TRBV12-4,CASSPIRGDKGIQYF,TGTGCCAGCAGTCCTATTAGGGGAGATAAGGGCATTCAGTACTTC
.,19,TRBJ2-5,many,TRBV29-1,CSVVGEVAKRAEDQETQYF,TGCAGCGTTGTCGGGGAGGTTGCGAAAAGGGCCGAGGACCAAGAGACCCAGTACTTC
TRBD2,15,TRBJ2-7,.,TRBV20-1,CSARPPASGREEQYF,TGCAGTGCTAGACCTCCGGCTAGCGGGAGAGAGGAGCAGTACTTC
.,12,TRBJ2-1,few,TRBV12-3/TRBV12-4,CASIGGYNEQFF,TGTGCCAGCATCGGCGGCTACAATGAGCAGTTCTTC